This entry describes one TCR beta chain. This sample is part of a study of cytomegalovirus exposure and HLA in healthy donors. Vbeta (60) and Jbeta (13) primers were used in the PCR. Assay used: immunoSEQ multiplex PCR; TCRdb lists only in-frame clones, some missing. This sample carries around 110,000 clones, approximately 70% of them seen once, and the ten largest clones take over 8.5%. Per the germline V gene, CDR1 is LNHDA and CDR2 is SQIVND (reference sequence). V was pared by 4 bases and J by 7 bases, with 8 bases between. The CDR3 contains 12 residues. The sample consisted of PBMCs. The source of this sequence is a middle-aged woman in good health and CMV-seropositive. This rearrangement joins TRBV19 to TRBJ1-5; D is possibly TRBD1 (6 bases). The CDR3: CASSKQGQPQHF. The CDR3 nucleotides read TGTGCCAGTAGTAAACAGGGACAGCCCCAGCATTTT.